The rows below give T cell receptor beta chains drawn from one sample of a study of cytomegalovirus exposure and HLA in healthy donors. The assay was immunoSEQ multiplex PCR, and TCRdb's table has in-frame clones only and misses some. Among some 180,000 clones, around 78% were seen once, and the ten largest hold over 12%. The specimen sequenced was PBMCs. These receptors were collected from a woman in her twenties or thirties in good health and CMV-seropositive. Both conserved end residues are part of each CDR3. A D gene is named only where the DNA matches it firmly. The size of a clone is reported for some rows only, either as once, few or many, or as a class for expanded clones.

j_call	v_call	clone_size	d_call	cdr3_aa	cdr3_nt
TRBJ1-2	TRBV6-5	.	TRBD1	CATGQAYGYTF	TGTGCCACCGGACAGGCCTATGGCTACACCTTC
TRBJ1-1	TRBV19	.	.	CASRRITDGEAFF	TGTGCCAGTCGCAGGATCACCGATGGTGAAGCTTTCTTT
TRBJ1-5	TRBV27	.	TRBD1	CASSLSDPGGQPQHF	TGTGCCAGCAGTTTATCGGACCCAGGGGGTCAGCCCCAGCATTTT
TRBJ2-3	TRBV9	.	TRBD1	CASSVAPRGQDTQYF	TGTGCCAGCAGCGTAGCTCCCAGGGGGCAAGATACGCAGTATTTT
TRBJ1-1	TRBV19	.	.	CASSILQNTEAFF	TGTGCCAGTAGTATATTACAGAACACTGAAGCTTTCTTT
TRBJ2-7	TRBV5-1	.	.	CASSPSASYEQYF	TGCGCCAGCAGCCCTAGCGCCTCCTACGAGCAGTACTTC
TRBJ2-4	TRBV28	.	TRBD2	CASSFPTSGGYKNIQYF	TGTGCCAGCAGTTTCCCGACTAGCGGGGGATACAAAAACATTCAGTACTTC
TRBJ1-1	TRBV5-1	.	.	CASSLAQGENTEAFF	TGCGCCAGCAGCTTAGCACAGGGAGAGAACACTGAAGCTTTCTTT
TRBJ2-7	TRBV7-7	.	TRBD2	CASSPGRGRYEQYF	TGTGCTAGCAGCCCCGGGCGGGGGAGGTACGAGCAGTACTTC
TRBJ1-6	TRBV19	.	.	CASSSSGERNSPLHF	TGTGCCAGTAGTTCGTCAGGGGAAAGAAATTCACCCCTCCACTTT
TRBJ1-1	TRBV9	.	TRBD1	CASSVEGQGNTEAFF	TGTGCCAGCAGCGTAGAAGGACAGGGGAACACTGAAGCTTTCTTT
TRBJ1-3	TRBV6-1	once	.	CASSAGREAGNTIYF	TGTGCCAGCAGCGCGGGGAGGGAGGCTGGAAACACCATATATTTT
TRBJ2-1	TRBV27	.	TRBD1	CASSLTGTGLEEQFF	TGTGCCAGCAGTCTCACCGGGACAGGGCTAGAGGAGCAGTTCTTC
TRBJ1-5	TRBV4-3	.	.	CASATPLAETNQPQHF	TGCGCCAGCGCAACTCCCCTCGCGGAGACCAATCAGCCCCAGCATTTT
TRBJ2-7	TRBV10-2	.	.	CASTADSYEQYF	TGCGCCAGCACTGCGGATTCCTACGAGCAGTACTTC
TRBJ2-1	TRBV19	.	.	CASSRLVYNEQFF	TGTGCCAGTAGTAGGTTAGTTTACAATGAGCAGTTCTTC
TRBJ1-2	TRBV7-2	.	.	CASSPGYGYTF	TGTGCCAGCAGCCCAGGCTATGGCTACACCTTC
TRBJ2-1	TRBV27	.	TRBD2	CASSPYSGRAYNEQFF	TGTGCCAGCAGTCCCTATAGCGGGAGGGCCTACAATGAGCAGTTCTTC
TRBJ1-3	TRBV10-3	.	.	CAISETGLGNTIYF	TGTGCCATCAGTGAGACAGGGCTTGGAAACACCATATATTTT
TRBJ1-1	TRBV7-9	.	.	CSSSLQGHLNTEAFF	TGTTCCAGCAGCTTACAGGGACATTTGAACACTGAAGCTTTCTTT
TRBJ2-7	TRBV6-1	.	TRBD2	CASLGTGGYEQYF	TGTGCCAGCCTCGGGACGGGGGGATACGAGCAGTACTTC
TRBJ2-7	TRBV27	few	TRBD1	CASSLSHGQGFYEQYF	TGTGCCAGCAGTTTATCTCACGGACAGGGGTTCTACGAGCAGTACTTC
TRBJ2-7	TRBV11-1	.	.	CASSSTGVPSSYEQYF	TGTGCCAGCAGTTCAACGGGGGTCCCAAGCTCCTACGAGCAGTACTTC
TRBJ2-5	TRBV7-2	.	TRBD2	CASSGGREETQYF	TGTGCCAGCAGCGGCGGGAGGGAGGAGACCCAGTACTTC
TRBJ2-5	TRBV6-5	.	.	CASSYSSGTYQETQYF	TGTGCCAGCAGTTACTCTAGCGGAACATACCAAGAGACCCAGTACTTC